Listed here are 27 T cell receptor beta chains from one sample, sequenced in a study of T cell responses to AZD1222 COVID-19 vaccine (dated by TCRdb to about 2021). This sample's time point label indicates: baseline before first vaccination. The treatment or condition label corresponds to: meningococcal conjugate vaccine given as trial control. Libraries were prepared through the immunoSEQ multiplex PCR assay. The source is immuneACCESS, and TCRdb retained only in-frame sequences with V and J called. Part of the clones is not carried over; for the studies checked, unresolved V genes explain less than half of this, and the remainder is unexplained. This sample lists approximately 140,000 clones; approximately 90% were detected once. The top ten constitute approximately 2.9% of the sample. The sample was peripheral blood, taken on day 0 of MenACWY control vaccination. The receptors stem from an adult in good health.

This rearrangement joins TRBV7-6 to TRBJ1-3; the D gene is possibly TRBD1 (5 bases). V lost 0 bases to trimming and J lost 2 bases, with 5 bases between them. Germline loops: CDR1 SGHVS, CDR2 FNYEAQ. The CDR3 consists of 14 residues. The CDR3 protein is CASSLAGAGNTIYF. CDR3 nucleotides: TGTGCCAGCAGCTTAGCAGGGGCTGGAAACACCATATATTTT.

This clone has a handful of counts. The CDR3 nucleotides are TGCAGCATACGGGGTCGGGGTTTCGACAATGAGCAGTTCTTC. It encodes CSIRGRGFDNEQFF. V gene TRBV29-1 combines with J gene TRBJ2-1; D might be TRBD2 (5 bases). Trimming removed 8 bases from V and 5 bases from J, with 19 bases in between. Germline CDR1 SQVTM, CDR2 ANQGSEA. The CDR3 covers 14 residues.

This clone has just one count. V usage is TRBV18 and J usage is TRBJ1-1; D remains ambiguous. The germline CDR1 and CDR2 sequences are KGHSH and LQKENI. This CDR3 is built from 17 residues. V was clipped by 6 bases and J by 1 base, with 21 bases between them. CDR3 sequence: CASSLSPAGLQNTEAFF. The DNA for the CDR3 is TGTGCCAGCTCCCTTTCCCCCGCAGGACTCCAGAACACTGAAGCTTTCTTT.

This clone has just a few counts. J is TRBJ1-2 and V is TRBV12-5; D might be TRBD1 (5 bases). The CDR3 contains 14 residues. Per germline, CDR1 LGHNT and CDR2 FRNRAP. The V end was cut by 0 bases, the J end by 4 bases, with 9 bases between. This chain's CDR3 is CASGLVGRSYGYTF. In DNA, the CDR3 is TGTGCTAGTGGTTTGGTGGGACGCAGCTATGGCTACACCTTC.

The chain recombines TRBV7-9 with TRBJ1-2; 7 bases are a match to TRBD1. V was clipped by 5 bases and J by 2 bases; unmatched bases: 8. The CDR3 has 15 residues. Germline V gives CDR1 SEHNR, CDR2 FQNEAQ (reference sequence). This CDR3 is CASSILDRINYGYTF. CDR3 sequence (DNA): TGTGCCAGCAGCATCCTGGACAGGATCAACTATGGCTACACCTTC.

This chain joins TRBV18 and TRBJ1-1; D gene uncertain. The germline V gene has CDR1 KGHSH and CDR2 LQKENI. The CDR3 consists of 14 residues. V lost 1 base and J 2 bases, leaving 8 bases between the germline ends. Here the CDR3 DNA reads TGTGCCAGCTCACCACTTGATTATAACACTGAAGCTTTCTTT. Translation gives CASSPLDYNTEAFF. The variable domain in full, with the rest retrieved from reference TRBV18 and TRBJ1-1, is NAGVMQNPRHLVRRRGQEARLRCSPMKGHSHVYWYRQLPEEGLKFMVYLQKENIIDESGMPKERFSAEFPKEGPSILRIQQVVRGDSAAYFCASSPLDYNTEAFFGQGTRLTVV.

The chain has TRBV11-2 and TRBJ1-5, with D possibly TRBD1 on 5 matching bases. The CDR3 consists of 15 residues. CDR1 SGHAT and CDR2 FQNNGV come from the germline V gene. V shed 1 base and J shed 4 bases, with 11 bases lying between them. CDR3 loop: CASSLGRGGNQPQHF. The CDR3 DNA is TGTGCCAGCAGCTTAGGGCGGGGGGGGAATCAGCCCCAGCATTTT.

V is TRBV6-5 and J is TRBJ2-3, with no clear D. The CDR3 runs to 16 residues. V lost 2 bases and J lost 0, with 12 bases in between. CDR1 MNHEY and CDR2 SVGAGI come from the germline V gene. CDR3 in DNA: TGTGCCAGCAGTTACCTCCAACGTGCAAGCACAGATACGCAGTATTTT. Protein product: CASSYLQRASTDTQYF.

V and J are TRBV27 and TRBJ2-2, with 9 bases that match TRBD2. V lost 5 bases and J lost 7; bases outside the gene matches: 11. Germline CDR1 and CDR2: MNHEY and SMNVEV (reference sequence). The CDR3 contains 16 residues. CDR3 coding DNA: TGTGCCAGCAGTAGAACTAGCGGGTACATCGGCGGGGAGCTGTTTTTT. It specifies CASSRTSGYIGGELFF.

The J gene is TRBJ1-1, the V gene TRBV24-1, with 8 bases identical to TRBD1. With V trimmed by 3 bases and J by 4 bases, 6 bases remained unmatched. Per germline, CDR1 KGHDR and CDR2 SFDVKD. The CDR3 spans 15 residues. This CDR3 reads CATSDGQGGFTEAFF. CDR3 DNA: TGTGCCACCAGTGATGGACAGGGAGGGTTCACTGAAGCTTTCTTT.

The chain recombines TRBV7-8 with TRBJ1-1; TRBD1 aligns across 9 bases. CDR3 size: 16 residues. The germline gives CDR1 SGHVS, CDR2 FQNEAQ. J lost 1 base, V lost 1 base, and 4 bases had no gene match. The CDR3 region has the DNA TGTGCCAGCAGCTTAGGGGGGACAGGGAGGAACACTGAAGCTTTCTTT. Protein product: CASSLGGTGRNTEAFF. The variable domain in full, with the rest retrieved from reference TRBV7-8 and TRBJ1-1, is GAGVSQSPRYKVAKRGQDVALRCDPISGHVSLFWYQQALGQGPEFLTYFQNEAQLDKSGLPSDRFFAERPEGSVSTLKIQRTQQEDSAVYLCASSLGGTGRNTEAFFGQGTRLTVV.

CDR3 DNA sequence: TGTGCCAGCAGCCCCCTCTTCGGGGCGGGAGGGTTAGATACGCAGTATTTT. Amino acid sequence: CASSPLFGAGGLDTQYF. This chain joins TRBV7-9 and TRBJ2-3, with 9 bases fitting TRBD2. Germline-derived CDR1 and CDR2 are SEHNR and FQNEAQ (reference sequence). With V trimmed by 5 bases and J by 5 bases, 14 bases remained unmatched. The CDR3 loop spans 17 amino acids.

The chain carries TRBV28 and TRBJ2-3; 13 bases map to TRBD2. The CDR3 consists of 18 residues. Per the germline V gene, CDR1 is MDHEN and CDR2 is SYDVKM. J was trimmed by 5 bases and V by 5 bases; bases with no gene match: 13. The CDR3 region is CASSPTSGRASVRDTQYF. The DNA for the CDR3 is TGTGCCAGCAGTCCAACTAGCGGGAGGGCCTCCGTCAGAGATACGCAGTATTTT.

The J gene is TRBJ1-6, the V gene TRBV11-2; D is perhaps TRBD1 (5 bases). Trimming removed 1 base from V and 7 bases from J, with 17 bases in between. CDR1 is SGHAT and CDR2 is FQNNGV in the germline V gene. The CDR3 extends over 17 amino acids. The CDR3: CASSLGGAAQGNSPLHF. CDR3 coding DNA: TGTGCCAGCAGCTTAGGGGGTGCTGCCCAGGGAAATTCACCCCTCCACTTT.

J is TRBJ2-1 and V is TRBV5-1; 7 bases match TRBD1. Unmatched junction bases numbered 5, after V lost 4 bases and J lost 4 bases. Germline CDR1 reads SGHRS; CDR2 reads YFSETQ. There are 14 residues in the CDR3. CDR3 DNA sequence: TGCGCCAGCAGCCCACAGGGGTCATACAATGAGCAGTTCTTC. Its translation: CASSPQGSYNEQFF.

The chain has TRBV2 and TRBJ2-6, with D possibly matching TRBD1 (5 bases). V was shortened by 7 bases and J by 0 bases, with 16 bases between the two germline ends. The germline V gene has CDR1 SNHLY and CDR2 FYNNEI. This CDR3 comprises 17 residues. The CDR3 protein is CASTGQGWSSGANVLTF. The CDR3, as DNA: TGTGCCAGCACCGGCCAGGGATGGAGCTCTGGGGCCAACGTCCTGACTTTC.

V and J are TRBV11-2 and TRBJ1-4; a possible D gene is TRBD1 (5 bases). Germline V gene data show CDR1 as SGHAT and CDR2 as FQNNGV. The CDR3 is 15 residues long. V gave up 5 bases and J gave up 7 bases, with 17 bases separating them. CDR3 loop: CASSPGWGSGEKLFF. In nucleotides, the CDR3 is TGTGCCAGCAGCCCCGGTTGGGGCTCGGGTGAAAAACTGTTTTTT.

V gene TRBV10-2 combines with J gene TRBJ1-5; TRBD1 matches at 7 bases. The length of the CDR3 is 13 residues. Germline values: CDR1 WSHSY, CDR2 SAAADI. J gave up 3 bases and V 6 bases, and 2 bases lay outside the gene matches. The CDR3 spells CASSGQDNQPQHF. The DNA for the CDR3 is TGCGCCAGCAGCGGACAGGACAATCAGCCCCAGCATTTT.

The CDR3 DNA reads TGTGCCAGCAGTTGGACGGTGAGGGAGACCCAGTACTTC. This encodes CASSWTVRETQYF. The chain is built from TRBV28 and TRBJ2-5; D is unresolved. V was trimmed by 4 bases and J by 5 bases, leaving 11 bases between them. CDR3 length equals 13 residues. CDR1 and CDR2 from the germline V gene are MDHEN and SYDVKM.

The chain has TRBV3-1 (or the pseudogene TRBV3-2) and TRBJ1-2, with 7 bases aligning to TRBD1. J gave up 4 bases and V 0 bases, and 5 bases lay outside the gene matches. Per germline, CDR1 LGHDT and CDR2 YNNKEL (reference sequence). The CDR3 sequence is 15 residues long. The CDR3 region has the DNA TGTGCCAGCAGCCAAGAACTGCACAGGGGCTATGGCTACACCTTC. Translated: CASSQELHRGYGYTF.

The chain combines TRBV18 with TRBJ1-6; D unclear. CDR1 and CDR2 from the germline V gene are KGHSH and LQKENI. CDR3 length: 15 amino acids. The V end lost 2 bases, the J end lost 12 bases, and 17 bases lay between the germline ends. CDR3 in amino acids: CASSPTESGTKPLHF. In DNA form, the CDR3 reads TGTGCCAGCTCACCAACGGAAAGCGGAACTAAACCCCTCCACTTT.

CDR3 region: CAWSVTLKRGNEQFF. The DNA of the CDR3 is TGTGCCTGGAGTGTCACCCTCAAGAGGGGGAATGAGCAGTTCTTC. The chain uses TRBV30 and TRBJ2-1; the D gene is possibly TRBD1 (6 bases). The CDR3 runs 15 residues. Trimming cost V 0 bases and J 7 bases, with 16 bases left between them. CDR1 and CDR2 (germline): GTSNPN, SVGIG (reference sequence).

V and J are TRBV12-3 or TRBV12-4 and TRBJ1-5, with D hard to call. This CDR3 region has 13 residues. Trimming removed 8 bases at V and 4 bases at J, with 12 bases between. CDR3 in amino acids: CASRARENQPQHF. CDR3 DNA: TGTGCCAGCCGGGCGAGGGAAAATCAGCCCCAGCATTTT.

V and J are TRBV5-4 and TRBJ1-1, with 7 bases fitting TRBD1. The germline CDR1 and CDR2 sequences are SGHNT and YYREEE (reference sequence). The trim removed 6 bases at V and 0 bases at J, leaving 8 bases unmatched. The CDR3 has 15 residues. CDR3 coding DNA: TGTGCCAGCAAGCCAGGGGGGGGAATGAACACTGAAGCTTTCTTT. This codes for CASKPGGGMNTEAFF.

The V call is TRBV7-8, the J call TRBJ1-6; the match to TRBD1 covers 7 bases. Per the germline V gene, CDR1 is SGHVS and CDR2 is FQNEAQ. With 5 bases clipped from V and 10 bases from J, the junction kept 11 bases outside the gene matches. This CDR3 has 15 amino acids. CDR3 in amino acids: CASSQGDGGGSPLHF. In DNA, the CDR3 is TGTGCCAGCAGCCAGGGAGACGGAGGGGGCTCACCCCTCCACTTT. Filled out from reference TRBV7-8 and TRBJ1-6, the complete variable domain reads GAGVSQSPRYKVAKRGQDVALRCDPISGHVSLFWYQQALGQGPEFLTYFQNEAQLDKSGLPSDRFFAERPEGSVSTLKIQRTQQEDSAVYLCASSQGDGGGSPLHFGNGTRLTVT.

V usage is TRBV2 and J usage is TRBJ1-5; D gene uncertain. Germline assignment: CDR1 SNHLY and CDR2 FYNNEI. V dropped 4 bases and J dropped 5 bases, with 12 bases sitting between them. The CDR3 spans 14 residues. The CDR3 reads CASSVENGYQPQHF. Written as DNA, the CDR3 is TGTGCCAGCAGTGTAGAAAACGGATATCAGCCCCAGCATTTT.

The chain combines TRBV14 with TRBJ2-3; D gene ambiguous. V lost 4 bases, J lost 0 bases, and 11 bases lay in between. This CDR3 has 15 residues. CDR1 and CDR2 from the germline V gene are SGHDN and FVKESK. In DNA, the CDR3 is TGTGCCAGCAGCCGCCAACAGATAAGCACAGATACGCAGTATTTT. It encodes CASSRQQISTDTQYF.